The next 28 T cell receptor beta chains were all read from a single sample in a study of blood T cell repertoires in COVID-19. Libraries were prepared by immunoSEQ multiplex PCR; TCRdb keeps only in-frame clonotypes and omits some of them. The sample has 95,000 to 150,000 clones, roughly 87% seen once. The specimen was peripheral blood. The receptors were sampled from a woman aged 80 or over with acute or convalescent COVID-19.

This chain's CDR3 is CASSHGTGNTEAFF. CDR3 DNA: TGTGCCAGCAGCCATGGGACAGGGAACACTGAAGCTTTCTTT. The chain carries TRBV11-3 and TRBJ1-1, with 8 bases fitting TRBD1. Unmatched junction bases numbered 3, after V lost 5 bases and J lost 1 base. The germline gives CDR1 SGHNT, CDR2 YENEEA. This CDR3 is built from 14 residues.

The chain employs TRBV5-6 and TRBJ1-6, with D possibly TRBD1 on 5 matching bases. V lost 4 bases to trimming and J lost 6 bases, with 8 bases between them. The germline gives CDR1 SGHDT, CDR2 YYEEEE. This CDR3 region has 13 residues. CDR3 DNA: TGTGCCAGCAGCGGACACAGTAATTCACCCCTCCACTTT. It codes for CASSGHSNSPLHF.

This chain uses TRBV3-1 (or the pseudogene TRBV3-2) with TRBJ1-5; 7 bases map to TRBD1. Germline CDR1 LGHDT, CDR2 YNNKEL (reference sequence). This CDR3 has 15 amino acids. The trim removed 4 bases at V and 5 bases at J, leaving 8 bases unmatched. CDR3 coding DNA: TGTGCCAGCAGCCCGACAGGGAGAAGGGATCAGCCCCAGCATTTT. Translation: CASSPTGRRDQPQHF.

This chain links TRBV6-5 with TRBJ2-5, with TRBD2 identical over 9 bases. The CDR3 sequence is 13 residues long. Losses at the gene ends were 7 bases for V and 6 bases for J; bases not matched to a gene: 6. Looked up from germline, CDR1 is MNHEY and CDR2 is SVGAGI. DNA for the CDR3: TGTGCCAGCATTGGGACTAGCTCGCAGACCCAGTACTTC. This encodes CASIGTSSQTQYF.

The chain is built from TRBV5-1 and TRBJ1-1, with D maybe TRBD1 (6 bases). Per the germline V gene, CDR1 is SGHRS and CDR2 is YFSETQ. The CDR3 extends over 13 amino acids. V was clipped by 4 bases and J by 1 base, with 8 bases between them. The CDR3 is CASSVTGNTEAFF. The CDR3, as DNA: TGCGCCAGCAGCGTGACAGGGAACACTGAAGCTTTCTTT.

The V gene is TRBV11-2, the J gene TRBJ2-6; weak D call: TRBD1 (6 bases). The CDR3 contains 15 residues. With 6 bases removed from V and 4 bases from J, the gap between germline ends came to 13 bases. Germline CDR1 reads SGHAT; CDR2 reads FQNNGV. Here the CDR3 reads CASREGVAGANVLTF. CDR3 in DNA: TGTGCCAGCAGAGAGGGGGTAGCGGGGGCCAACGTCCTGACTTTC.

This clone was counted once. The CDR3 DNA is TGTGCCAGCAGTTCCAGGACAGGGAACACCGGGGAGCTGTTTTTT. Protein product: CASSSRTGNTGELFF. This chain uses TRBV6-6 with TRBJ2-2; 7 bases agree with TRBD1. This CDR3 has 15 amino acids. The V and J ends lost 4 bases and 1 base, in that order; junction bases with no gene match: 3. Per germline, CDR1 MNHNY and CDR2 SVGAGI (reference sequence).

This chain joins TRBV11-2 and TRBJ2-3; D remains ambiguous. V gave up 5 bases and J gave up 0 bases, with 3 bases separating them. Germline-derived CDR1 and CDR2 are SGHAT and FQNNGV. This CDR3 is 12 amino acids long. As DNA, the CDR3 is TGTGCCAGCAGCCCGAGCACAGATACGCAGTATTTT. Its protein is CASSPSTDTQYF.

In this sample, this clone turned up once. The chain uses TRBV6-2 or TRBV6-3 and TRBJ2-5, with D tentatively TRBD1 (5 bases). Trimming stripped 0 bases from V and 5 bases from J, with 10 bases between. CDR1 and CDR2 (germline): MNHEY, SVGEGT. CDR3 size: 14 residues. The CDR3 sequence: CASSYSGASETQYF. The CDR3, as DNA: TGTGCCAGCAGTTACTCAGGGGCTTCGGAGACCCAGTACTTC.

This clone is a singleton in its sample. The V call is TRBV6-5, the J call TRBJ1-4; 7 bases match TRBD1. Per the germline V gene, CDR1 is MNHEY and CDR2 is SVGAGI. The CDR3 extends over 14 amino acids. The junction had 9 bases not matched to a gene; V was cut back by 6 bases and J by 8 bases. The CDR3 here is CASRGGGSGEKLFF. Here the CDR3 DNA reads TGTGCCAGCAGAGGAGGGGGCAGCGGAGAAAAACTGTTTTTT.

The chain has TRBV20-1 and TRBJ1-1; D is unresolved. Germline CDR1 reads DFQATT; CDR2 reads SNEGSKA (reference sequence). The CDR3 has 12 residues. V shed 3 bases and J shed 8 bases, with 13 bases lying between them. CDR3 in DNA: TGCAGTGCTAGTCCACCGGGGAGGGAAGCTTTCTTT. It codes for CSASPPGREAFF.

Written as DNA, the CDR3 is TGTGCCAGCAGTTTATTGGCAGGAGGGGAGCAGTACGTC. It translates to CASSLLAGGEQYV. The gene calls are TRBV28 and TRBJ2-7, with D possibly TRBD2 on 6 matching bases. CDR3 size: 13 residues. The germline V gene has CDR1 MDHEN and CDR2 SYDVKM. V lost 1 base and J 7 bases, leaving 11 bases between the germline ends.

The chain joins TRBV6-2 or TRBV6-3 to TRBJ2-5; TRBD1 is a possible D gene (6 bases). This CDR3 is built from 15 residues. CDR1 is MNHEY, CDR2 SVGEGT, per germline. V lost 0 bases, J lost 4 bases, and 12 bases lay in between. The CDR3 DNA follows: TGTGCCAGCAGTTACTCGAGGGTGGGGGCAGAGACCCAGTACTTC. The encoded protein is CASSYSRVGAETQYF.

J is TRBJ1-5 and V is TRBV15; perhaps TRBD1 as D (6 bases). Germline CDR1 is LNHNV and CDR2 is YYDKDF (reference sequence). The CDR3 has 13 amino acids. V was shortened by 0 bases and J by 9 bases, with 9 bases between the two germline ends. CDR3 bases: TGTGCCACCAGCAGAGATAGGGGGACGCCCCAGCATTTT. Amino acid sequence: CATSRDRGTPQHF.

V usage is TRBV5-1 and J usage is TRBJ2-3; TRBD1 matches at 9 bases. J lost 5 bases, V lost 5 bases, and 6 bases had no gene match. This CDR3 is built from 14 residues. CDR1 and CDR2 from the germline V gene are SGHRS and YFSETQ. CDR3 residues: CASRNTGGGDTQYF. CDR3 in DNA: TGCGCCAGCAGAAACACAGGGGGCGGAGATACGCAGTATTTT. The variable domain in full, with the rest retrieved from reference TRBV5-1 and TRBJ2-3, is KAGVTQTPRYLIKTRGQQVTLSCSPISGHRSVSWYQQTPGQGLQFLFEYFSETQRNKGNFPGRFSGRQFSNSRSEMNVSTLELGDSALYLCASRNTGGGDTQYFGPGTRLTVL.

The CDR3 nucleotides are TGTGCCAGCAGCTTAGCCGCAGGGGGCGGAGGATCACCCCTCCACTTT. Protein product: CASSLAAGGGGSPLHF. The chain is built from TRBV7-2 and TRBJ1-6, with 8 bases aligning to TRBD1. The germline V gene encodes CDR1 SGHTA and CDR2 FQGNSA. V lost 0 bases to trimming and J lost 10 bases; unmatched junction nucleotides: 8. The length of the CDR3 is 16 residues.

The V gene is TRBV6-5, the J gene TRBJ1-2, with a possible D match to TRBD1 (5 bases). V lost 0 bases, J lost 4 bases, and 15 bases lay in between. The CDR3 is 16 amino acids. Per germline, CDR1 MNHEY and CDR2 SVGAGI. The CDR3 DNA reads TGTGCCAGCAGTTACTCGGTCTCAGGGAACGTCTATGGCTACACCTTC. Its translation: CASSYSVSGNVYGYTF.

The chain uses TRBV20-1 and TRBJ2-7; D not resolved. The germline gives CDR1 DFQATT, CDR2 SNEGSKA (reference sequence). This CDR3 contains 12 residues. With 3 bases removed from V and 3 bases from J, the gap between germline ends came to 9 bases. CDR3 in amino acids: CSASISDYEQYV. The CDR3 DNA sequence: TGCAGTGCTAGTATATCAGACTACGAGCAGTACGTC.

This chain connects TRBV19 to TRBJ1-5; 9 bases match TRBD1. Germline lookup yields CDR1 LNHDA and CDR2 SQIVND (reference sequence). The CDR3 loop spans 18 amino acids. V lost 6 bases, J lost 7 bases, and 19 bases stayed unmatched. The DNA of the CDR3 is TGTGCCAGTAGCCCCCCGGGAAGGCGACAGGGGGAAAAGCAGCCCCAGCATTTT. Its translation: CASSPPGRRQGEKQPQHF.

This clone was counted a single time. The CDR3 protein is CASSPDTMNTEAFF. Here the CDR3 DNA reads TGTGCCAGCTCACCGGACACGATGAACACTGAAGCTTTCTTT. This chain links TRBV18 with TRBJ1-1, with TRBD1 as a possible D gene (5 bases). Germline-derived CDR1 and CDR2 are KGHSH and LQKENI. The CDR3 covers 14 residues. V was pared by 3 bases and J by 0 bases, with 8 bases between.

The chain joins TRBV5-1 to TRBJ2-2; 9 bases align to TRBD1. Trimming at V came to 4 bases and at J to 6 bases, leaving 13 bases not matched to a gene. Germline CDR1 SGHRS, CDR2 YFSETQ. The CDR3 contains 17 residues. CDR3 DNA sequence: TGCGCCAGCAGCCTGGCGGGACAGGGCCGACAGGCCGGGGAGCTGTTTTTT. The encoded protein is CASSLAGQGRQAGELFF.

This chain links TRBV28 with TRBJ2-7; a possible D gene is TRBD1 (6 bases). The CDR3 consists of 16 residues. Trimming stripped 4 bases from V and 2 bases from J, with 18 bases between. The germline gives CDR1 MDHEN, CDR2 SYDVKM. Here the CDR3 DNA reads TGTGCCAGCAGTTCCCACCTCGGGGCAGGGGCCTACGAGCAGTACGTC. Translated, it gives CASSSHLGAGAYEQYV.

This rearrangement joins TRBV9 to TRBJ2-1; TRBD2 aligns across 8 bases. Trimming at V came to 3 bases and at J to 7 bases, leaving 6 bases not matched to a gene. Germline lookup yields CDR1 SGDLS and CDR2 YYNGEE. CDR3 length: 14 residues. The CDR3 is CASSGLALGNEQFF. The CDR3 coding sequence is TGTGCCAGCAGCGGACTAGCGCTCGGAAATGAGCAGTTCTTC.

V usage is TRBV19 and J usage is TRBJ1-4; 9 bases are a match to TRBD1. V trimming: 4 bases; J trimming: 4 bases; junction bases outside the gene matches: 10. Germline V lookup: CDR1 LNHDA, CDR2 SQIVND (reference sequence). CDR3 length: 17 residues. The CDR3 is CASSTTGGVMFNEKLFF. Here the CDR3 DNA reads TGTGCCAGTAGTACTACAGGGGGCGTTATGTTTAATGAAAAACTGTTTTTT.

The V gene is TRBV9, the J gene TRBJ1-1; D possibly corresponds to TRBD1 (5 bases). Trimming cost V 0 bases and J 5 bases, with 11 bases left between them. CDR3 length equals 14 residues. Germline lookup yields CDR1 SGDLS and CDR2 YYNGEE. DNA for the CDR3: TGTGCCAGCAGCGTAGCTTATGGGGGGACTGAAGCTTTCTTT. It specifies CASSVAYGGTEAFF.

The J gene is TRBJ2-7, the V gene TRBV6-5; TRBD1 matches 9 bases. The CDR3 has 14 residues. Germline CDR1 is MNHEY and CDR2 is SVGAGI. With V trimmed by 10 bases and J by 4 bases, 11 bases remained unmatched. The CDR3 loop is CAIKPGQGRYEQYF. The CDR3 nucleotides read TGTGCCATCAAGCCGGGACAGGGACGGTACGAGCAGTACTTC.

The chain joins TRBV2 to TRBJ2-5; 8 nucleotides align to TRBD1. V gave up 7 bases and J gave up 5 bases; unmatched junction bases: 9. The CDR3 loop spans 14 amino acids. The germline V gene has CDR1 SNHLY and CDR2 FYNNEI. The CDR3 nucleotides are TGTGCCAGCAACCGGGCAGGGGGCTCGGAGACCCAGTACTTC. Translated, it gives CASNRAGGSETQYF.

This chain links TRBV5-1 with TRBJ2-4; TRBD2 is a possible D gene (5 bases). The CDR3 spans 14 residues. V gave up 4 bases and J gave up 4 bases, with 12 bases separating them. Germline values: CDR1 SGHRS, CDR2 YFSETQ. CDR3 residues: CASSHGGLKNIQYF. For the CDR3, the DNA is TGCGCCAGCAGCCATGGAGGTTTGAAAAACATTCAGTACTTC.